The TCR beta chain under discussion was sequenced for a study of shared clonotypes between healthy human individuals. Clones were sequenced by immunoSEQ multiplex PCR, and TCRdb holds only the in-frame ones, with some missing. In the table there are roughly 1.4 million clones, 98% to 99% of which are singletons. Sample: naive CD4+ T cells sorted from blood. Noted subset: CD45RA+ positively selected. The clonotype comes from a man aged 25-45 years in good health.

CDR3 amino acids: CASSWTGIMETQYF. CDR3 bases: TGTGCCAGCAGCTGGACAGGGATAATGGAGACCCAGTACTTC. J is TRBJ2-5 and V is TRBV5-8; the match to TRBD1 covers 8 bases. The CDR3 length is 14 residues. The germline V gene encodes CDR1 SGHTS and CDR2 YDEGEE. V dropped 3 bases and J dropped 5; count of bases not matched to a gene: 6. Supplemented by reference TRBV5-8 and TRBJ2-5, the full variable domain reads EAGVTQSPTHLIKTRGQQATLRCSPISGHTSVYWYQQALGLGLQFLLWYDEGEERNRGNFPPRFSGRQFPNYSSELNVNALELEDSALYLCASSWTGIMETQYFGPGTRLLVL.